Each of the 15 T cell receptor beta chains below was sequenced from the same sample in a study of T cells in localized non-small cell lung cancer. Sequencing was performed with immunoSEQ multiplex PCR; in TCRdb, only in-frame clones are kept and a portion is missing. The data hold tens of thousands of clones, with roughly 90% observed a single time. Here the sequenced sample was peripheral blood, taken before any cancer treatment. These receptor sequences come from a man aged 35 to 69 with stage I lung adenocarcinoma.

V usage is TRBV12-5 and J usage is TRBJ2-2, with 9 bases aligning to TRBD1. V trimming: 6 bases; J trimming: 3 bases; junction bases outside the gene matches: 5. CDR3 size: 15 residues. CDR1 LGHNT and CDR2 FRNRAP come from the germline V gene. The CDR3 region is CASGTGQGDTGELFF. The CDR3 DNA follows: TGTGCTAGTGGAACGGGACAGGGCGACACCGGGGAGCTGTTTTTT.

The gene calls are TRBV19 and TRBJ1-5; D is unresolved. Germline V gene sequence: CDR1 LNHDA, CDR2 SQIVND (reference sequence). Trimming pared 7 bases from V and 6 bases from J, leaving 19 bases between. CDR3 length: 15 amino acids. The CDR3 coding sequence is TGTGCCAGTACCCCGGGGAGGGTAGGTGGTCAGCCCCAGCATTTT. Its translation: CASTPGRVGGQPQHF.

The chain recombines TRBV10-3 with TRBJ2-7; weak D call: TRBD1 (5 bases). Germline V gene sequence: CDR1 ENHRY, CDR2 SYGVKD. With 0 bases removed from V and 2 bases from J, the gap between germline ends came to 11 bases. The length of the CDR3 is 15 residues. CDR3 in DNA: TGTGCCATCAGTGAGTCGATGGCAGGGACCTACGAGCAGTACTTC. Amino acids: CAISESMAGTYEQYF.

The chain employs TRBV19 and TRBJ1-3, with 7 bases aligning to TRBD1. CDR1 is LNHDA and CDR2 is SQIVND in the germline V gene (reference sequence). V gave up 7 bases and J gave up 0 bases; unmatched junction bases: 12. This CDR3 contains 17 residues. The CDR3 DNA sequence: TGTGCCAGTATCGGTACCCCCGGGACAGCCTCTGGAAACACCATATATTTT. The encoded protein is CASIGTPGTASGNTIYF.

V is TRBV11-2 and J is TRBJ2-5; possible D gene TRBD2, 5 bases. Germline CDR1 SGHAT, CDR2 FQNNGV. The CDR3 extends over 15 amino acids. V gave up 5 bases and J gave up 2 bases, with 15 bases separating them. The CDR3 DNA sequence: TGTGCCAGCAGCCCCCCGGGGTTTGGGCAAGAGACCCAGTACTTC. As protein: CASSPPGFGQETQYF.

The chain carries TRBV5-6 and TRBJ2-7, with 10 positions matching TRBD1. Germline CDR1 is SGHDT and CDR2 is YYEEEE. Trimming cost V 1 base and J 5 bases; bases outside gene matches: 3. The CDR3 sequence is 14 residues long. The CDR3 protein is CASSLRDRGNEQYF. DNA for the CDR3: TGTGCCAGCAGCTTGAGGGACAGGGGAAACGAGCAGTACTTC.

V gene TRBV5-5 combines with J gene TRBJ1-6, with D possibly matching TRBD1 (6 bases). Germline V gives CDR1 SGHKS, CDR2 YYEKEE (reference sequence). This CDR3 region has 14 residues. Trimming shortened V by 3 bases and J by 6 bases, and 10 bases separated the two germline ends. CDR3 sequence (DNA): TGTGCCAGCAGCTCTGGGACACCTAATTCACCCCTCCACTTT. This translates into CASSSGTPNSPLHF.

This clone appeared a few times. The chain carries TRBV7-8 and TRBJ1-6; D ambiguous. Trimming pared 4 bases from V and 10 bases from J, leaving 11 bases between. The length of the CDR3 is 13 residues. Germline V gene sequence: CDR1 SGHVS, CDR2 FQNEAQ. The CDR3 region has the DNA TGTGCCAGCAGCTACAAGGAAGGCTCACCCCTCCACTTT. Translation: CASSYKEGSPLHF.

The J gene is TRBJ1-6, the V gene TRBV2, with D uncertain. Trimming left V 7 bases short and J 0 bases short, with 22 bases between. Germline V CDR1 and CDR2: SNHLY, FYNNEI. This CDR3 spans 19 amino acids. CDR3 protein: CASTLGRGKVGSYNSPLHF. In DNA, the CDR3 is TGTGCCAGCACCTTAGGACGGGGAAAAGTCGGCTCCTATAATTCACCCCTCCACTTT.

The rearrangement uses TRBV11-2 and TRBJ2-5; no clear D. The CDR3 consists of 12 residues. The germline V gene has CDR1 SGHAT and CDR2 FQNNGV. V shed 5 bases and J shed 5 bases, with 9 bases lying between them. CDR3 sequence reads: CASSLRWETQYF. CDR3 DNA: TGTGCCAGCAGCCTGCGATGGGAGACCCAGTACTTC.

In DNA, the CDR3 is TGTGCCAGTACCACAGACGCGAGCTCCTACAATGAGCAGTTCTTC. Protein: CASTTDASSYNEQFF. The chain links TRBV19 to TRBJ2-1, with D uncertain. CDR3 length equals 15 residues. V gave up 7 bases and J gave up 0 bases, with 13 bases separating them. Germline loops: CDR1 LNHDA, CDR2 SQIVND (reference sequence).

The V call is TRBV12-5, the J call TRBJ2-1, with 8 bases aligning to TRBD2. Germline CDR1 and CDR2: LGHNT and FRNRAP. The ends lost 8 bases at V and 0 bases at J; junction bases unmatched: 9. The CDR3 consists of 16 residues. The DNA for the CDR3 is TGTGCTAGTTGTAGCGGGGACCCGAGCTCCTACAATGAGCAGTTCTTC. Protein: CASCSGDPSSYNEQFF.

V usage is TRBV7-9 and J usage is TRBJ1-1; TRBD1 is a possible D gene (5 bases). The CDR3 has 14 amino acids. Germline V gene sequence: CDR1 SEHNR, CDR2 FQNEAQ (reference sequence). Trimming left V 3 bases short and J 0 bases short, with 8 bases between. CDR3 amino acids: CASSLWGVNTEAFF. The CDR3 DNA sequence: TGTGCCAGCAGCTTGTGGGGGGTGAACACTGAAGCTTTCTTT.

This clone is termed large. This chain joins TRBV19 and TRBJ1-5; TRBD1 agrees at 9 bases. V shed 9 bases, J shed 2 bases, and the junction held 8 bases outside the gene matches. The CDR3 has 15 amino acids. CDR1 LNHDA and CDR2 SQIVND come from the germline V gene (reference sequence). The CDR3 loop reads CASGGGQGGNQPQHF. For the CDR3, the DNA is TGTGCCAGCGGGGGGGGACAGGGCGGCAATCAGCCCCAGCATTTT. The whole variable domain, remainder taken from reference TRBV19 and TRBJ1-5, is DGGITQSPKYLFRKEGQNVTLSCEQNLNHDAMYWYRQDPGQGLRLIYYSQIVNDFQKGDIAEGYSVSREKKESFPLTVTSAQKNPTAFYLCASGGGQGGNQPQHFGDGTRLSIL.

DNA for the CDR3: TGTGCCAGCAGTGCTTCCGGGAACACTGAAGCTTTCTTT. Its protein is CASSASGNTEAFF. The gene calls are TRBV6-4 and TRBJ1-1; D unclear. Trimming took 4 bases from V and 1 from J, leaving 7 bases between them. The CDR3 is made up of 13 amino acids. Germline values: CDR1 MRHNA, CDR2 SNTAGT.